Following are 4 T cell receptor beta chains from one sample sequenced in a study of shared clonotypes between healthy human individuals. Produced via immunoSEQ multiplex PCR; TCRdb's table is partial and in-frame only. This sample has 450,000 to 500,000 clones, with over 70% found just once. Sequencing was done on a sample of PBMCs. These TCRs come from a woman aged 40-49 years in good health. Some clones in this sample may be carry-over from other donors' samples.

This chain joins TRBV15 and TRBJ2-1; D gene ambiguous. The CDR3 contains 13 residues. Germline V gene lookup returns CDR1 LNHNV and CDR2 YYDKDF (reference sequence). V lost 0 bases and J 9 bases, leaving 9 bases between the germline ends. As DNA, the CDR3 is TGTGCCACCAGCAGAGATCTAACGGGTGAGCAGTTCTTC. Its protein is CATSRDLTGEQFF.

The chain has TRBV11-2 and TRBJ2-3, with 9 bases lining up with TRBD2. The CDR3 sequence is 18 residues long. Germline values: CDR1 SGHAT, CDR2 FQNNGV. With V trimmed by 6 bases and J by 5 bases, 18 bases remained unmatched. The CDR3 DNA follows: TGTGCCAGCAGACAGGATGGGACTAGCTTCCGAGGCGGAGATACGCAGTATTTT. This codes for CASRQDGTSFRGGDTQYF.

Notes on this clone: Mismatch with germline at one junction end may stem from a read error. CDR3 in DNA: TGTGCTAGCAGCTTAGGGCCCGGGGGGAAACAGTACTTC. It is translated as CASSLGPGGKQYF. The chain has TRBV7-7 and TRBJ2-7; TRBD2 aligns across 7 bases. Germline lookup yields CDR1 SSHAT and CDR2 FNYEAQ (reference sequence). This CDR3 is 13 amino acids long.

This clone was detected only once. The J gene is TRBJ2-7, the V gene TRBV7-9; a possible D gene is TRBD1 (7 bases). Germline CDR1 reads SEHNR; CDR2 reads FQNEAQ (reference sequence). This CDR3 is 16 amino acids long. Trimming took off 5 bases at V and 0 bases at J, with 17 bases between the two ends. In DNA, the CDR3 is TGTGCCAGCAGCGGAGGGACAGCTTCTTCCTCCTACGAGCAGTACTTC. The encoded protein is CASSGGTASSSYEQYF.